The clone carrying this T cell receptor (beta chain) was observed many times. Its antigen is currently unknown. The sample originates from a study of early T cells in non-severe SARS-CoV-2 infection. About the study: Sequencing targeted bulk RNA from unsorted whole blood, leaving chains unpaired. Study conclusions and caveats: Anti-spike CD8 responses were favored in VDJdb matching, and private and CD4 specificities were missed.

Per the germline V gene, CDR1 is MNHEY and CDR2 is SVGEGT. CDR3 length: 19 amino acids. V was clipped by 2 bases and J by 1 base, with 18 bases between them. Attachment of unique molecular identifiers to individual cDNA molecules was performed. TCRdb processed the 5' RACE reads anew with MiXCR; each CDR3 protein has one entry. Of around 70,000 distinct CDR3 sequences listed, more than 8% are singletons. This material consisted of whole blood, taken at baseline. The sequence derives from an adult who was a healthcare worker with PCR-confirmed SARS-CoV-2 infection or an uninfected control (not recorded which). This chain uses TRBV6-2 or TRBV6-3 with TRBJ2-6; TRBD2 is a possible D gene (6 bases). The CDR3 protein is CASSYNLEDYQSGANVLTF. Written as DNA, the CDR3 is TGTGCCAGCAGTTACAACCTTGAGGACTACCAATCTGGGGCCAACGTCCTGACTTTC.